Below, one TCR beta chain is given with its context. The antigen is undetermined. The germline V gene encodes CDR1 KGHSH and CDR2 LQKENI. This CDR3 region has 14 residues. V shed 6 bases and J shed 2 bases, with 13 bases lying between them. The record originates from a study of shared clonotypes between healthy human individuals. Findings and limits, study-wide: Naive subsets tended to show greater estimated richness than memory subsets.

Naive CD8 cells lacked CD45RO and underwent positive selection for CCR7, leaving out terminally differentiated effector memory CD45RA+ cells. Replicate PCRs for sorted subsets used approximately 190 ng DNA; this equaled around 29,000 T cell genomes. Only in-frame clones appear in the TCRdb table, and some are missing; sequencing was by immunoSEQ multiplex PCR. The repertoire holds fewer than 1 million clones, just over 95% seen once, with less than 0.3% in the top ten. The specimen sequenced was naive CD8+ T cells sorted from blood. The gene calls are TRBV18 and TRBJ2-5; D is unresolved. The sequence derives from a man aged 30 to 45 in good health. CDR3 nucleotides: TGTGCCAGCTCCCAAGATTCCGGGCAAGAGACCCAGTACTTC. Translation: CASSQDSGQETQYF.